This T cell receptor beta chain derives from a study of cytomegalovirus exposure and HLA in healthy donors. Study results and caveats: HLA alleles showed associations with 16,951 TCR beta sequences in a later analysis, at a 0.05 false discovery rate. HLA-A and HLA-B allele assignments for most subjects were reportedly predicted accurately using TCR beta sequences. As a later analysis revealed, most CMV-associated TCR beta chains appeared HLA-restricted. The only immune exposure information that was available was CMV serostatus.

Germline CDR1 is LNHDA and CDR2 is SQIVND (reference sequence). This CDR3 has 14 residues. Trimming removed 9 bases at V and 4 bases at J, with 17 bases between. Notes on this clone: Its antigen is as yet unknown.

It was with 60 Vbeta and 13 Jbeta primers that the PCR ran. The assay was immunoSEQ multiplex PCR, and TCRdb's table has in-frame clones only and misses some. The table has 70,000 to 95,000 clones, 80% seen once. This TCR came from a man aged 18-30 years in good health and CMV-seronegative. The sequenced material came from PBMCs. This rearrangement joins TRBV19 to TRBJ2-3; a possible D gene is TRBD2 (6 bases). The DNA of the CDR3 is TGTGCCAGCGGGAATAGCGGAGGGGCAGATACGCAGTATTTT. The encoded protein is CASGNSGGADTQYF. The complete variable domain, with remaining parts taken from reference TRBV19 and TRBJ2-3, reads DGGITQSPKYLFRKEGQNVTLSCEQNLNHDAMYWYRQDPGQGLRLIYYSQIVNDFQKGDIAEGYSVSREKKESFPLTVTSAQKNPTAFYLCASGNSGGADTQYFGPGTRLTVL.